The clone carrying this TCR beta chain has at least ten counts. Its antigen is undetermined. TCRdb reanalysed the 5' RACE reads using MiXCR and keeps one entry per CDR3 protein. The sample comprises around 59,000 distinct CDR3 sequences, approximately 13% of which are singletons, and under 4% rests with the top ten. This entry belongs to a study of early T cells in non-severe SARS-CoV-2 infection. Overall study findings and caveats: Clonotype matching in VDJdb favored anti-spike CD8 responses and did not capture private and CD4 specificities.

The receptor was isolated from an adult who was a healthcare worker with PCR-confirmed SARS-CoV-2 infection or an uninfected control (not recorded which). Sequencing was performed on whole blood.

CDR3 protein: CASSSPLRRDTEAFF. The CDR3, as DNA: TGTGCCAGCAGCTCACCGCTCAGGCGCGACACTGAAGCTTTCTTT. The V gene is TRBV11-2, the J gene TRBJ1-1; D unclear. The CDR3 sequence is 15 residues long. Germline lookup yields CDR1 SGHAT and CDR2 FQNNGV. V dropped 4 bases and J dropped 3 bases, with 15 bases sitting between them.